The next 13 T cell receptor beta chains were all read from a single sample in a study of vaccination and CD4 T cells after COVID-19. No cognate antigen is known for these TCRs. The Oncomine TCR Beta short-read assay was what sequenced the DNA obtained from cultured CD4+ T cells. TCRdb analysed the PCR reads with MiXCR anew, one entry per CDR3 protein. The sample holds around 15,000 distinct CDR3 sequences, around 78% seen once. Sample treatment: approximately 10-day PBMC culture with coronavirus spike peptide pools or control peptides (ViraFEST assay). Sequencing was done on a sample of CD4+ T cells from blood, cultured in vitro. Receptors were obtained from a human donor who had recovered from COVID-19.

V gene TRBV5-4 combines with J gene TRBJ2-5; no reliable D call. V shed 2 bases and J shed 1 base, with 12 bases lying between them. The CDR3 runs to 15 residues. The V gene's germline CDR1 is SGHNT and CDR2 YYREEE (reference sequence). CDR3 DNA sequence: TGTGCCAGCAGCTTTTCACGGGCCCCCCAAGAGACCCAGTACTTC. Translation gives CASSFSRAPQETQYF.

The V and J genes are TRBV10-2 and TRBJ2-7; no firm D call. The V end lost 9 bases, the J end lost 3 bases, and 15 bases lay between the germline ends. Germline CDR1 and CDR2: WSHSY and SAAADI. This CDR3 contains 13 residues. The CDR3 sequence: CASVRHANYEQYF. Written as DNA, the CDR3 is TGCGCCAGTGTGCGACACGCGAACTACGAGCAGTACTTC.

This rearrangement joins TRBV7-9 to TRBJ1-5; D may be TRBD1 (5 bases). V was shortened by 1 base and J by 0 bases, with 19 bases between the two germline ends. Germline V lookup: CDR1 SEHNR, CDR2 FQNEAQ (reference sequence). The CDR3 contains 19 residues. The DNA for the CDR3 is TGTGCCAGCAGCTTAGGTTCAGCTCAGGGAGTACATAGCAATCAGCCCCAGCATTTT. As protein: CASSLGSAQGVHSNQPQHF.

This chain uses TRBV28 with TRBJ1-5, with TRBD1 as a possible D gene (5 bases). Trimming took off 5 bases at V and 9 bases at J, with 20 bases between the two ends. CDR3 length equals 15 residues. The V gene's germline CDR1 is MDHEN and CDR2 SYDVKM. Here the CDR3 DNA reads TGTGCCAGCAGTCCGCGAGGGGCCTCACCCTGGCCCCAGCATTTT. This codes for CASSPRGASPWPQHF.

The V call is TRBV2, the J call TRBJ1-1; D unclear. V was cut by 6 bases and J by 6 bases, with 11 bases left in between. The germline V gene encodes CDR1 SNHLY and CDR2 FYNNEI. This CDR3 has 12 amino acids. As DNA, the CDR3 is TGTGCCAGCAGAGCTATGAGGGCTGAAGCTTTCTTT. Translated, it gives CASRAMRAEAFF.

The CDR3 coding sequence is TGTGCCAGCCATGAACAGGGACTAGCGGTATACGAGCAGTACTTC. Its translation is CASHEQGLAVYEQYF. The chain carries TRBV6-2 or TRBV6-3 and TRBJ2-7; 11 nucleotides line up with TRBD2. Germline CDR1 MNHEY, CDR2 SVGEGT. The CDR3 length is 15 residues. The junction had 10 bases not matched to a gene; V was cut back by 8 bases and J by 4 bases.

This sequence joins TRBV6-5 and TRBJ1-2, with 12 positions matching TRBD1. Germline CDR1 is MNHEY and CDR2 is SVGAGI. V was pared by 0 bases and J by 8 bases, with 22 bases of the junction left unmatched. CDR3 length: 21 residues. The DNA of the CDR3 is TGTGCCAGCAGTTACTCCCGTCAAGTGCCGGGACAGGGGGCCCAAACTCGAGGCTACACCTTC. This gives the protein CASSYSRQVPGQGAQTRGYTF.

The J gene is TRBJ2-2, the V gene TRBV6-2 or TRBV6-3; perhaps TRBD2 as D (6 bases). The V gene's germline CDR1 is MNHEY and CDR2 SVGEGT. V lost 4 bases to trimming and J lost 7 bases, with 13 bases between them. The CDR3 extends over 14 amino acids. The CDR3 nucleotides are TGTGCCAGCAGTTGGAACCCGGGGGTCGGGGAGCTGTTTTTT. Its protein product is CASSWNPGVGELFF.

The chain recombines TRBV29-1 with TRBJ2-2, with D perhaps given as TRBD1 or TRBD2 (5 bases each). This CDR3 is built from 14 residues. V was cut by 6 bases and J by 4 bases, with 15 bases left in between. Germline values: CDR1 SQVTM, CDR2 ANQGSEA. In DNA, the CDR3 is TGCAGCGTGAGAGCCGGGACCGTCACCGGGGAGCTGTTTTTT. The encoded protein is CSVRAGTVTGELFF.

This chain links TRBV2 with TRBJ1-1; TRBD1 matches at 8 bases. CDR1 and CDR2 (germline): SNHLY, FYNNEI. The CDR3 loop spans 14 amino acids. Germline trimming cut 5 bases from V and 1 base from J; bases unmatched to any gene: 3. CDR3 sequence: CASSQGQGNTEAFF. In DNA, the CDR3 is TGTGCCAGCAGTCAAGGACAGGGGAACACTGAAGCTTTCTTT.

This chain uses TRBV7-2 with TRBJ1-3, with D perhaps TRBD1 (5 bases). The CDR3 is 17 residues long. The germline V gene has CDR1 SGHTA and CDR2 FQGNSA. Trimming cost V 5 bases and J 0 bases, with 17 bases left between them. CDR3 in amino acids: CASSQSSRANSGNTIYF. CDR3 in DNA: TGTGCCAGCAGCCAGAGTAGCAGGGCTAACTCTGGAAACACCATATATTTT. The full variable domain, rest sourced from reference TRBV7-2 and TRBJ1-3, is GAGVSQSPSNKVTEKGKDVELRCDPISGHTALYWYRQSLGQGLEFLIYFQGNSAPDKSGLPSDRFSAERTGGSVSTLTIQRTQQEDSAVYLCASSQSSRANSGNTIYFGEGSWLTVV.

V gene TRBV20-1 combines with J gene TRBJ2-1; D gene unclear. The CDR3 has 12 amino acids. Germline V gives CDR1 DFQATT, CDR2 SNEGSKA (reference sequence). Trimming left V 0 bases short and J 6 bases short, with 6 bases between. The CDR3: CSAREWGNEQFF. The CDR3 DNA is TGCAGTGCTAGAGAGTGGGGCAATGAGCAGTTCTTC.

The chain has TRBV7-8 and TRBJ1-2, with D possibly being TRBD1 (5 bases). V lost 3 bases and J lost 2, with 10 bases in between. Germline lookup yields CDR1 SGHVS and CDR2 FQNEAQ. The CDR3 has 14 amino acids. Written as DNA, the CDR3 is TGTGCCAGCAGCTTCGGAGGGACCAACTATGGCTACACCTTC. This sequence encodes CASSFGGTNYGYTF. The variable domain in full, completed from reference TRBV7-8 and TRBJ1-2, reads GAGVSQSPRYKVAKRGQDVALRCDPISGHVSLFWYQQALGQGPEFLTYFQNEAQLDKSGLPSDRFFAERPEGSVSTLKIQRTQQEDSAVYLCASSFGGTNYGYTFGSGTRLTVV.